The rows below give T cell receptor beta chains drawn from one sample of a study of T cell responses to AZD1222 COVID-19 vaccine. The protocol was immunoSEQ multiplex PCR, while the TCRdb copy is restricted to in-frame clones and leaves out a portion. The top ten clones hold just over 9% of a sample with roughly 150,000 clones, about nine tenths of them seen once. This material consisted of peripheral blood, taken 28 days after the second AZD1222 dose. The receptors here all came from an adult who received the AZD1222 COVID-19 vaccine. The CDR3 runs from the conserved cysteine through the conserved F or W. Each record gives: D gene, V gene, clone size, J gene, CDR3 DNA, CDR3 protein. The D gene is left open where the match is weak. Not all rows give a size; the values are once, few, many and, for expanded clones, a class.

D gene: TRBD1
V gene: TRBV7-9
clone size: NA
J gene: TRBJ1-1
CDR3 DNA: TGTGCCAGCAGCTGGGACAGAATCGGTATGAACACTGAAGCTTTCTTT
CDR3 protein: CASSWDRIGMNTEAFF

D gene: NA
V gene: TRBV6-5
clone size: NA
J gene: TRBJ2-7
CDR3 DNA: TGTGCCAGCAGTTACTCGACACACGACAAAGCCTACAAGCAGTACTTC
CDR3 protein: CASSYSTHDKAYKQYF

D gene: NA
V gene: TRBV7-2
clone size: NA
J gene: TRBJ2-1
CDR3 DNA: TGTGCCAGCAGCCCGCAGGGGGGAGGGATTAAGCAGTTCTTC
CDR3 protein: CASSPQGGGIKQFF

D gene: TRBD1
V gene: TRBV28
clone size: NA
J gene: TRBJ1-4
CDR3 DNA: TGTGCCAGCGGATCCTCGACAGGGAAAAAAAAACTGTTTTTT
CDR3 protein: CASGSSTGKKKLFF

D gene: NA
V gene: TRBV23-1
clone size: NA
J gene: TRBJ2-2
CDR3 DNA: TGCGCCAGCAGTTCCCCTGGGGGTACTGGGCCTAACACCGGGGAGCTGTTTTTT
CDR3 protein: CASSSPGGTGPNTGELFF

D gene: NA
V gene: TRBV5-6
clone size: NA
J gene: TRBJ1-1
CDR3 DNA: TGTGCCAGCAGCTTGATAGGCCGGGTGAACACTGAAGCTTTCTTT
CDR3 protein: CASSLIGRVNTEAFF

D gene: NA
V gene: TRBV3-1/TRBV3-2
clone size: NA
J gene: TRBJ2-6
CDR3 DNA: TGTGCCAGCAGCCCCGGGGCTGGGGCCAACGTCCTGACTTTC
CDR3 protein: CASSPGAGANVLTF

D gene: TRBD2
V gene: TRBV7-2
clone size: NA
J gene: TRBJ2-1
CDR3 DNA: TGTGCCAGCAGCCCACCCGGGACTAGCGGGAGAGGTGAGCAGTTCTTC
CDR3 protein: CASSPPGTSGRGEQFF

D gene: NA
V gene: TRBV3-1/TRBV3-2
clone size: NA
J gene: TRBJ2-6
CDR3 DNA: TGTGCCAGCAGCCAAGACCGAAGGGGCTCTGGGGCCAACGTCCTGACTTTC
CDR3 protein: CASSQDRRGSGANVLTF

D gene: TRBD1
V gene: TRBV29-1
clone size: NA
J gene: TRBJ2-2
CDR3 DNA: TGCAGCGCCACAGGGGGCGCCTTGAACACCGGGGAGCTGTTTTTT
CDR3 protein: CSATGGALNTGELFF

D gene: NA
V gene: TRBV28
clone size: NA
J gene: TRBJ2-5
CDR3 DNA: TGTGCCAGCAGTTTCACCGGGGTAATCGAGACCCAGTACTTC
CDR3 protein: CASSFTGVIETQYF

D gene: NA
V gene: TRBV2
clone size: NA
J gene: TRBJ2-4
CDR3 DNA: TGTGCCAGCAGTGAGGGGGTAGCGGAAAACATTCAGTACTTC
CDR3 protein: CASSEGVAENIQYF

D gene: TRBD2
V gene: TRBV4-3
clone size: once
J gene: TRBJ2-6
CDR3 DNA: TGCGCCAGCAGCCAAGCCGGGACTAGCGGGCCCTCTGGGGCCAACGTCCTGACTTTC
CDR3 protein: CASSQAGTSGPSGANVLTF

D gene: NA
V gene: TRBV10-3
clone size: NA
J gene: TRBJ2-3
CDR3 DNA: TGTGCCATCAGCCTGCGGGGCCCGCCCGAGGATACGCAGTATTTT
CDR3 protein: CAISLRGPPEDTQYF

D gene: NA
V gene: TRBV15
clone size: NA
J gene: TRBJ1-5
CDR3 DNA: TGTGCCACCAGCAGAGGTCATGGGCAGGACTATAGCAATCAGCCCCAGCATTTT
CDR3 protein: CATSRGHGQDYSNQPQHF

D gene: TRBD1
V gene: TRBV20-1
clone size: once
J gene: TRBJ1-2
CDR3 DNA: TGCAGTGCTAGTGCCTCGGGACAGCGGGCTAACTATGGCTACACCTTC
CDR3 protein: CSASASGQRANYGYTF

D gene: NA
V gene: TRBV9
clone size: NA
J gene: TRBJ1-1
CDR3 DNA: TGTGCCAGCAGCGTAGCCCCCCGGGTTTCCATGAACACTGAAGCTTTCTTT
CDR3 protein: CASSVAPRVSMNTEAFF

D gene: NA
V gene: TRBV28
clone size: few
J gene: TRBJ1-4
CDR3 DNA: TGTGCCAGCAGAATCCCAGGGAAAAAACTGTTTTTT
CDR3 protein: CASRIPGKKLFF

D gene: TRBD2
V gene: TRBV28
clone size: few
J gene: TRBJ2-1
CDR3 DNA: TGTGCCAGCAGTTTCCTCGGACTAGCGGGAGGGGGGCGCCCCAATGAGCAGTTCTTC
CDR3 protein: CASSFLGLAGGGRPNEQFF

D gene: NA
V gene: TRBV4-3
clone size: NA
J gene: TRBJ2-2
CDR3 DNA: TGCGCCAGCAGCCAAGAGTGGAGGTTCGGGGAGCTGTTTTTT
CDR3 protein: CASSQEWRFGELFF

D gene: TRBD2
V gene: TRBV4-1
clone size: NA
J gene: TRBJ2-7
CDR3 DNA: TGCGCCAGCAGCCAAGACCGTCGAGGACTAGCGGGAGGTGAAGACGAGCAGTACTTC
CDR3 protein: CASSQDRRGLAGGEDEQYF

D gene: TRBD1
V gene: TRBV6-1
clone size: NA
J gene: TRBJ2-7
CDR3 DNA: TGTGCCAGCAGTGAACCGGGACAGGGAGTCTACGAGCAGTACTTC
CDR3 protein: CASSEPGQGVYEQYF

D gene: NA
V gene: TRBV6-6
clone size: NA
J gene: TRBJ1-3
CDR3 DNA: TGTGCCAGCAGCCCTCCGGGGACCTCTGGAAACACCATATATTTT
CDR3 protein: CASSPPGTSGNTIYF

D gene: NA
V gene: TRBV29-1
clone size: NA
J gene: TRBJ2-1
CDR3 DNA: TGCAGCGTTGTTCGGGGGCAATCCTACAATGAGCAGTTCTTC
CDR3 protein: CSVVRGQSYNEQFF

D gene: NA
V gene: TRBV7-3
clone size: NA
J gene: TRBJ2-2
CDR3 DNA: TGTGCCAGCAGCCAAGCGACGGGGGCCGGGGAGCTGTTTTTT
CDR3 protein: CASSQATGAGELFF

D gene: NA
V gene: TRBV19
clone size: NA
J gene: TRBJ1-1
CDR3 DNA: TGTGCCACCAGTCCTGCAGGGAGGACTGAAGCTTTCTTT
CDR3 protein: CATSPAGRTEAFF

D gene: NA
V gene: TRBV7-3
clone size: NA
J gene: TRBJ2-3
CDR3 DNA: TGTGCCAGCAGCTTAGGCACAGATACGCAGTATTTT
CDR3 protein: CASSLGTDTQYF

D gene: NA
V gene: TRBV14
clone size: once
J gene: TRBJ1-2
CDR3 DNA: TGTGCCAGCAGCCGCGCAGGGTCCCGAGGCTATGGCTACACCTTC
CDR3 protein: CASSRAGSRGYGYTF

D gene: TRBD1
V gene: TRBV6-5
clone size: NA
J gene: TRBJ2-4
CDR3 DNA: TGTGCCAGCAGTTTTACAGGGGGTCTGGACATTCAGTACTTC
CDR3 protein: CASSFTGGLDIQYF

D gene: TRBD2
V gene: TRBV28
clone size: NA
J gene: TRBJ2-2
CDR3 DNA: TGTGCCAGCAGTAATCCTAGCGGGAAGGGGGGCGGGGAGCTGTTTTTT
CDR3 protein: CASSNPSGKGGGELFF

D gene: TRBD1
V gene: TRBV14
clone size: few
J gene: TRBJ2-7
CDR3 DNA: TGTGCCAGCAGCCCGACAGGGCGTAGGTACGAGCAGTACTTC
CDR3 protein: CASSPTGRRYEQYF

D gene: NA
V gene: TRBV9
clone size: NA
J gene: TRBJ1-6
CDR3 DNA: TGTGCCAGCAGCGTAGAGCCACAGGTCAATTCACCCCTCCACTTT
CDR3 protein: CASSVEPQVNSPLHF

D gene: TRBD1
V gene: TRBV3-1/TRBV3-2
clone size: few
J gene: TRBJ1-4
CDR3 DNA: TGTGCCAGCAGCCAAGTTAGGGGGCCTAATGAAAAACTGTTTTTT
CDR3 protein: CASSQVRGPNEKLFF

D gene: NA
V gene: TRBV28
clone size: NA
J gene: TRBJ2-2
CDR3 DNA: TGTGCCAGCAGTTTATGGTCCGACACCGGGGAGCTGTTTTTT
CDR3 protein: CASSLWSDTGELFF

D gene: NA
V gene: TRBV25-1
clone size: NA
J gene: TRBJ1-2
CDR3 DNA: TGTGCCAGCGGAAAAACAGGGAACTATGGCTACACCTTC
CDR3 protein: CASGKTGNYGYTF

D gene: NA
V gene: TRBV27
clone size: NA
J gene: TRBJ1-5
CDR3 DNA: TGTGCCAGCAGTTTCCGGGCCACGCCTTATAGCAATCAGCCCCAGCATTTT
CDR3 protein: CASSFRATPYSNQPQHF

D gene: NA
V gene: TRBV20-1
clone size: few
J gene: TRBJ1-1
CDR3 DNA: TGCAGTGCTAGTACTATGAACACTGAAGCTTTCTTT
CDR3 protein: CSASTMNTEAFF

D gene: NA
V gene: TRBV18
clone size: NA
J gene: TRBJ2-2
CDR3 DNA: TGTGCCAGCTCACCGACAACCGGCACCGGGGAGCTGTTTTTT
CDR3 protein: CASSPTTGTGELFF

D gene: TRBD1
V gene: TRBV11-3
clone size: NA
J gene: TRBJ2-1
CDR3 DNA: TGTGCCAGCAGCTCAGGACAGGGCCCTCCGGGGAATGAGCAGTTCTTC
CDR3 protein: CASSSGQGPPGNEQFF

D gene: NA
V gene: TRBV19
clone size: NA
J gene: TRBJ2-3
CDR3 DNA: TGTGCCAGTAGCAACCGGGCAGGGATTGCAGATACGCAGTATTTT
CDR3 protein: CASSNRAGIADTQYF

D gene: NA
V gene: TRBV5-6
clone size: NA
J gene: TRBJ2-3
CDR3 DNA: TGTGCCAGCAGCTTAAGAGGGACTAGCACAGATACGCAGTATTTT
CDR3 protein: CASSLRGTSTDTQYF

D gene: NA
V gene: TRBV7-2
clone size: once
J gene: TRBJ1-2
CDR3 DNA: TGTGCCAGCAGCTCGCCCCTAGGACAGCGTGGTGGCTACACCTTC
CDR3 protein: CASSSPLGQRGGYTF

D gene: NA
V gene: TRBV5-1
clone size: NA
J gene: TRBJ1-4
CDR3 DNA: TGCGCCAGCAGCTTGGGGCGGTCGGCTAATGAAAAACTGTTTTTT
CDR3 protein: CASSLGRSANEKLFF

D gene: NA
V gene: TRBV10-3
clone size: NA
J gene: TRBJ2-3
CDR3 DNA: TGTGCCATCAGTGAGTATCGGCGGGGCACAGATACGCAGTATTTT
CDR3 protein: CAISEYRRGTDTQYF